The sequence of this T cell receptor beta chain was determined in a study of blood T cell repertoires in COVID-19. In the study overall: PBMCs, B-cell-depleted T cells, or T cells provided the cDNA or gDNA that made up the material.

Self-reported history from a screening survey and questionnaire set each donor's cohort. Sequencing used immunoSEQ multiplex PCR; TCRdb keeps in-frame clones, though not all of them. The sample contains a few hundred thousand clones, approximately 83% of which appear only once. The V segment lost 4 bases and the J segment 7 bases; nucleotides outside the gene matches: 11. The CDR3 sequence is 16 residues long. Germline CDR1 and CDR2: ENHRY and SYGVKD. The sequenced material came from PBMCs or T cells enriched from blood (not recorded which). This sequence was found in a woman in her thirties or forties with acute COVID-19. The chain combines TRBV10-3 with TRBJ2-1; TRBD2 agrees at 9 bases. Written as DNA, the CDR3 is TGTGCCATCAGTGGGTCCGCTAGCGGGATAGGTAATGAGCAGTTCTTC. Protein product: CAISGSASGIGNEQFF.